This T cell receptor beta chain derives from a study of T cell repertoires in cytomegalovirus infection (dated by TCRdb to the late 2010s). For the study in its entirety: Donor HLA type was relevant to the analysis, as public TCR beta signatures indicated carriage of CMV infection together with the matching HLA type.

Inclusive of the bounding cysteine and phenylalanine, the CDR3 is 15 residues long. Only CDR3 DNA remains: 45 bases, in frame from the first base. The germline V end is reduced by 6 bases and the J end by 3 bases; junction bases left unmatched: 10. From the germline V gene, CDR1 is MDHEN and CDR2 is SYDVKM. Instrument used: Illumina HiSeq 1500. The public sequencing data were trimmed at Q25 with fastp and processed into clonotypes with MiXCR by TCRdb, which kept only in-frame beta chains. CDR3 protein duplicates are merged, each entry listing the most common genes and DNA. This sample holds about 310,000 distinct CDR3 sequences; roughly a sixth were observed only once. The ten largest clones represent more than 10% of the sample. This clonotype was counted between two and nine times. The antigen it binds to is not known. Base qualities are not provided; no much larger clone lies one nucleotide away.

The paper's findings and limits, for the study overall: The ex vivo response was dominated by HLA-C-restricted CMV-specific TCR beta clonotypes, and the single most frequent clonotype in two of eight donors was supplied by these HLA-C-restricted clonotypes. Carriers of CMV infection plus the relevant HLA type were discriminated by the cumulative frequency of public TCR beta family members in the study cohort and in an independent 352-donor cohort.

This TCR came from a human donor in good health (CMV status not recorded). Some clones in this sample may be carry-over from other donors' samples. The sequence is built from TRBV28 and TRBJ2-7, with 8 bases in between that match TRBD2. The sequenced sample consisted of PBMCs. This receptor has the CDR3 CASSFGRAGNYEQYF. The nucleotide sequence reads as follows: TGTGCCAGCAGCTTCGGGAGGGCAGGTAACTACGAGCAGTACTTC.